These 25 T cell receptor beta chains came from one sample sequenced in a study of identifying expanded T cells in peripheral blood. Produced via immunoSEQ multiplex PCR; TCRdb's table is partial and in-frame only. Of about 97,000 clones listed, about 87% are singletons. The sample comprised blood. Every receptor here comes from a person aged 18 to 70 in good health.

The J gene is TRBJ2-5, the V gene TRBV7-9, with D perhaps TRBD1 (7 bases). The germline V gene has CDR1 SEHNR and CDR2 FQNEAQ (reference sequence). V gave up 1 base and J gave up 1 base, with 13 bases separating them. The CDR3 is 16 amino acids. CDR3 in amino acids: CASSLGGRGVQETQYF. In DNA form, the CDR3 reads TGTGCCAGCAGCTTAGGCGGCAGGGGGGTCCAAGAGACCCAGTACTTC.

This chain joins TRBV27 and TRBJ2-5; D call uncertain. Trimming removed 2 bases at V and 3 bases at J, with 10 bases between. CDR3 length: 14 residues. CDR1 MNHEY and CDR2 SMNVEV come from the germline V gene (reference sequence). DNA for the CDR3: TGTGCCAGCAGTTTAGGGCTACCGGAAGAGACCCAGTACTTC. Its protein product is CASSLGLPEETQYF.

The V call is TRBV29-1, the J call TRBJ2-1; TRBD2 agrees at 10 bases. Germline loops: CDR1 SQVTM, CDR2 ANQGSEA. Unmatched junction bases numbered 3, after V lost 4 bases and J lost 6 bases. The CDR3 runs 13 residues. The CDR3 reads CSVASGRANEQFF. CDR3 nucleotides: TGCAGCGTTGCCAGCGGGAGGGCCAATGAGCAGTTCTTC.

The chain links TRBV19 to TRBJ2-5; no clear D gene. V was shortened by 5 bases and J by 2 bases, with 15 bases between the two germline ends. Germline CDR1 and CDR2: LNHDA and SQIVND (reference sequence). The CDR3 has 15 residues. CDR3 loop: CASSENLALQETQYF. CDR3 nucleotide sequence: TGTGCCAGTAGTGAGAATCTCGCGCTACAAGAGACCCAGTACTTC.

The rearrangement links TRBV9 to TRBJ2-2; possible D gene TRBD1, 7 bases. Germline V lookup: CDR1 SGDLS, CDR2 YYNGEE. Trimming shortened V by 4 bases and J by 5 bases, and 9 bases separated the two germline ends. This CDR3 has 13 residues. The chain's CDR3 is CASSPGGTGELFF. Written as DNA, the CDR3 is TGTGCCAGCAGCCCAGGGGGGACCGGGGAGCTGTTTTTT.

The CDR3 region is CASSLGPSGGGSEQYF. The CDR3 DNA reads TGTGCCAGCAGCTTAGGCCCCAGCGGGGGAGGTTCCGAGCAGTACTTC. The V and J genes are TRBV7-3 and TRBJ2-7; 8 positions match TRBD2. Germline V CDR1 and CDR2: SGHTA, FQGTGA. The CDR3 is 16 amino acids. V gave up 2 bases and J gave up 6 bases; unmatched junction bases: 12.

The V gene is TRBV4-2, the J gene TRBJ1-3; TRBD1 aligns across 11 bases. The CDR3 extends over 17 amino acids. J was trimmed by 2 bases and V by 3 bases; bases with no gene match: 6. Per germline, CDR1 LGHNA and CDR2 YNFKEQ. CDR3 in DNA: TGTGCCAGCAGCCACGTTGTGGGACAGGGGGCTGGAAACACCATATATTTT. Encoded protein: CASSHVVGQGAGNTIYF.

CDR3 loop: CASSLVRATTYEQYF. Here the CDR3 DNA reads TGTGCCAGCAGCTTAGTGCGGGCTACTACCTACGAGCAGTACTTC. The chain carries TRBV7-3 and TRBJ2-7; D perhaps matches TRBD2 (5 bases). From germline, CDR1 is SGHTA and CDR2 FQGTGA. The CDR3 sequence is 15 residues long. V was pared by 2 bases and J by 2 bases, with 13 bases between. The whole variable domain, remainder taken from reference TRBV7-3 and TRBJ2-7, is GAGVSQTPSNKVTEKGKYVELRCDPISGHTALYWYRQSLGQGPEFLIYFQGTGAADDSGLPNDRFFAVRPEGSVSTLKIQRTERGDSAVYLCASSLVRATTYEQYFGPGTRLTVT.

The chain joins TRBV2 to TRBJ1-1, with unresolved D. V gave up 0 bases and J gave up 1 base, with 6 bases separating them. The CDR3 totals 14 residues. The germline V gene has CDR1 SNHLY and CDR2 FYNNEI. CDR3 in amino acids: CASSEALGNTEAFF. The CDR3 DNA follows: TGTGCCAGCAGTGAAGCGCTAGGGAACACTGAAGCTTTCTTT.

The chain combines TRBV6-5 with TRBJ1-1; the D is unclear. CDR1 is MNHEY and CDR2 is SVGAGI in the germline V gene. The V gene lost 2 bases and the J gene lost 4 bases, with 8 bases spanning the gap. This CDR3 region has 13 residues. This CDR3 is CASSYMVSTEAFF. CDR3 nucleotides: TGTGCCAGCAGTTACATGGTGTCCACTGAAGCTTTCTTT.

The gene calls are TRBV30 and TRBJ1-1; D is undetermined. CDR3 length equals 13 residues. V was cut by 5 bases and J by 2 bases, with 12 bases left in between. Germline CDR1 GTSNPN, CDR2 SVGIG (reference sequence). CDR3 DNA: TGTGCCTGGCTTCCGCGAGGTAACACTGAAGCTTTCTTT. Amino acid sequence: CAWLPRGNTEAFF.

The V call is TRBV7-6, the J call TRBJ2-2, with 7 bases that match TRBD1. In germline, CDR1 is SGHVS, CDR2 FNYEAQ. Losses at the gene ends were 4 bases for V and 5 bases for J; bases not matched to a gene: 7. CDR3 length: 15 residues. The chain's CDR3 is CASSSTGVVTGELFF. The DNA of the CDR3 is TGTGCCAGCAGCTCAACAGGGGTAGTGACCGGGGAGCTGTTTTTT.

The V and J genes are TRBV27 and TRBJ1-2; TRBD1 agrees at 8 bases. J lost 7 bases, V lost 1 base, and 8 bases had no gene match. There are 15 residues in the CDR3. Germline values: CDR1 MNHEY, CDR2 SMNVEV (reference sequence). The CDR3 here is CASSLLSGQGTGYTF. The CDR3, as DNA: TGTGCCAGCAGTTTATTGTCCGGACAGGGCACTGGCTACACCTTC.

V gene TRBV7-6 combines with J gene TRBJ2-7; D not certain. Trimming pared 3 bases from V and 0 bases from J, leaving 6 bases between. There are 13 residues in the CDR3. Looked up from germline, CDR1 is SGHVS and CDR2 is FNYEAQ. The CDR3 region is CASSFPGSYEQYF. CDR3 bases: TGTGCCAGCAGCTTCCCGGGCTCCTACGAGCAGTACTTC.

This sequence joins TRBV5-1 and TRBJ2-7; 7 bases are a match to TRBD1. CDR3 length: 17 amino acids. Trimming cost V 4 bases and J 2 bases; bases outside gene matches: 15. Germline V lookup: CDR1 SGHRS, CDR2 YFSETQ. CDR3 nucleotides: TGCGCCAGCAGCCTTTTCGCGACAGGGCAAACCCCCTACGAGCAGTACTTC. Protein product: CASSLFATGQTPYEQYF.

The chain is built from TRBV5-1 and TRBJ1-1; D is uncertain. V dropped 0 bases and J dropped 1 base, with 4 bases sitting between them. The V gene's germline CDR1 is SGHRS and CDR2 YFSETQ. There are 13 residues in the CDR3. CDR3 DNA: TGCGCCAGCAGCTTGGGAAGGAACACTGAAGCTTTCTTT. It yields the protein CASSLGRNTEAFF.

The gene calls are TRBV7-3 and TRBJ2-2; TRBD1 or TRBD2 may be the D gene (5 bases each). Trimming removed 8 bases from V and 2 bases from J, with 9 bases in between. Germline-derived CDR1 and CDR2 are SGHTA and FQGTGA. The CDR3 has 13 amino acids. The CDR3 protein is CASRDQNTGELFF. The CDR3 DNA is TGTGCCAGCCGGGACCAAAACACCGGGGAGCTGTTTTTT.

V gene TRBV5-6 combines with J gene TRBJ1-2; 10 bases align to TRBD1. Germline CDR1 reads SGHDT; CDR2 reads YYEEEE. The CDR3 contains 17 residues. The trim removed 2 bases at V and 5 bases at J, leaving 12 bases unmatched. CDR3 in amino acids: CASSLFPGTGVDYGYTF. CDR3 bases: TGTGCCAGCAGCTTATTTCCGGGGACAGGGGTTGATTATGGCTACACCTTC.

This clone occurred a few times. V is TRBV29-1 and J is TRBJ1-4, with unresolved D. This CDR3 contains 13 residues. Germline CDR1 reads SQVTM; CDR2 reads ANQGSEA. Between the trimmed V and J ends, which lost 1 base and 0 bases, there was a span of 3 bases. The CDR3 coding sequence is TGCAGCGTTGAAGGATCAACTAATGAAAAACTGTTTTTT. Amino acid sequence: CSVEGSTNEKLFF.

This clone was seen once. The CDR3 DNA reads as TGTGCCAGCTCACCACCGGGGACAGGCCTGACGGGGAATCAGCCCCAGCATTTT. It encodes CASSPPGTGLTGNQPQHF. V and J are TRBV18 and TRBJ1-5; 8 bases fit TRBD1. Trimming at V came to 0 bases and at J to 4 bases, leaving 11 bases not matched to a gene. From germline, CDR1 is KGHSH and CDR2 LQKENI. This CDR3 is 18 amino acids long.

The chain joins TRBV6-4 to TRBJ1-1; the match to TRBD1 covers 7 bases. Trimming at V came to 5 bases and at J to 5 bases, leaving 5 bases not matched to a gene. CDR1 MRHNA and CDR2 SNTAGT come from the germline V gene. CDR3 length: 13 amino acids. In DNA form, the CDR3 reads TGTGCCAGCAGTAAGCAGGGGGGGACTGAAGCTTTCTTT. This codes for CASSKQGGTEAFF.

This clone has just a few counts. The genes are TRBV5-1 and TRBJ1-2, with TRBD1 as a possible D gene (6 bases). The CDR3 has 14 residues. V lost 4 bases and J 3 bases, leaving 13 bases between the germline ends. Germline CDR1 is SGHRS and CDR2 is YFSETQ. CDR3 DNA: TGCGCCAGCAGCCTATCGGGACAAGACTATGGCTACACCTTC. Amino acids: CASSLSGQDYGYTF. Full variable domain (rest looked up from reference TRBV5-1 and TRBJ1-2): KAGVTQTPRYLIKTRGQQVTLSCSPISGHRSVSWYQQTPGQGLQFLFEYFSETQRNKGNFPGRFSGRQFSNSRSEMNVSTLELGDSALYLCASSLSGQDYGYTFGSGTRLTVV.

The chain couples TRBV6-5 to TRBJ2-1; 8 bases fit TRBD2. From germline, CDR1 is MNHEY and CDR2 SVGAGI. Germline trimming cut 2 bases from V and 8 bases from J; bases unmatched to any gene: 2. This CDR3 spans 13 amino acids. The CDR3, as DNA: TGTGCCAGCAGTTACGGGACTAGGGATGAGCAGTTCTTC. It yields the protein CASSYGTRDEQFF.

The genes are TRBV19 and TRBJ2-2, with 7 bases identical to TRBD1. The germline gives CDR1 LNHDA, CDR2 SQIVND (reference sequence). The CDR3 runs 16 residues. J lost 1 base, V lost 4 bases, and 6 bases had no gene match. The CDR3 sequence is CASSNVGTVNTGELFF. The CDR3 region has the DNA TGTGCCAGTAGTAACGTCGGGACAGTGAACACCGGGGAGCTGTTTTTT. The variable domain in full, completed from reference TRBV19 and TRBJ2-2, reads DGGITQSPKYLFRKEGQNVTLSCEQNLNHDAMYWYRQDPGQGLRLIYYSQIVNDFQKGDIAEGYSVSREKKESFPLTVTSAQKNPTAFYLCASSNVGTVNTGELFFGEGSRLTVL.

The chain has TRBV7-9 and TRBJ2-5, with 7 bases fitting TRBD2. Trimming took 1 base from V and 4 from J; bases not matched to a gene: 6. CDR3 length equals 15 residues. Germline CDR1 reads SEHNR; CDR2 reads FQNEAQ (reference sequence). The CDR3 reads CASSLVRGGGETQYF. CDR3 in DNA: TGTGCCAGCAGCTTAGTAAGGGGCGGGGGAGAGACCCAGTACTTC.